Below, one T cell receptor beta chain is given with its context. Its specificity is unknown. The table came from immunoSEQ multiplex PCR; TCRdb's copy has only in-frame clones and leaves some out. Of over 55,000 clones listed, around 90% are singletons. This sample is part of a study of OX40 agonist ivuxolimab in advanced cancers. As for the study in general: Recorded diagnoses for dose-escalation patients were hepatocellular carcinoma, melanoma, renal cell or head and neck cancer. One hepatocellular carcinoma and two cutaneous melanoma patients partially responded.

In germline, CDR1 is MNHNY, CDR2 SVGAGI (reference sequence). Germline trimming cut 7 bases from V and 3 bases from J; bases unmatched to any gene: 9. CDR3 length equals 15 residues. The study's findings and limits: Some patients without response likewise showed low normalized clonal expansion. In CD8+ T cells, expanded clones were on average more numerous than in CD4+.

The sample in question was CD4+ or CD8+ T cells sorted from blood, obtained in a trial of the OX40 agonist ivuxolimab. The V gene is TRBV6-6, the J gene TRBJ1-1; TRBD1 aligns across 9 bases. The source of this sequence is an adult with an advanced solid tumor such as melanoma, head and neck, liver or kidney cancer. In DNA form, the CDR3 reads TGTGCCAGCATAACAGGGGGCATTGAGGACACTGAAGCTTTCTTT. Protein: CASITGGIEDTEAFF.